One sample yielded the 12 T cell receptor beta chains listed below, sequenced in a study of lung T cells in sarcoidosis with Löfgren's syndrome. In TCRdb, the reads were re-called with MiXCR into one record per CDR3 protein. Here the sample spans 9,300 or so distinct CDR3 sequences, about 20% being singletons. Sequenced sample: CD4+ T cells from bronchoalveolar lavage. The receptors here all came from a human donor with sarcoidosis (Löfgren's syndrome or another form), or a control subject (not recorded which).

By frequency in the sample, this clonotype is medium-sized. The rearrangement uses TRBV28 and TRBJ1-1, with D possibly being TRBD1 (5 bases). This CDR3 comprises 14 residues. Germline CDR1 and CDR2: MDHEN and SYDVKM. V lost 2 bases, J lost 6 bases, and 13 bases lay in between. For the CDR3, the DNA is TGTGCCAGCAGTTTAGGCCAGGGAACGTCTGAAGCTTTCTTT. It is translated as CASSLGQGTSEAFF.

Only a few counts were recorded for this clonotype. The chain carries TRBV29-1 and TRBJ2-7; D call uncertain. The CDR3 runs to 11 residues. CDR1 is SQVTM, CDR2 ANQGSEA, per germline. Trimming took 4 bases from V and 3 from J, leaving 7 bases between them. The CDR3 region has the DNA TGCAGCGTTGCCGTCAACTACGAGCAGTACTTC. This encodes CSVAVNYEQYF.

This clonotype was detected ten times or more. This chain links TRBV7-3 with TRBJ2-3; TRBD2 might be the D (7 bases). The V gene lost 1 base and the J gene lost 1 base, with 12 bases spanning the gap. Germline CDR1 is SGHTA and CDR2 is FQGTGA. The CDR3 extends over 16 amino acids. Here the CDR3 DNA reads TGTGCCAGCAGCTTAAATGCGGGGGCCCGCACAGATACGCAGTATTTT. This sequence encodes CASSLNAGARTDTQYF. The whole variable domain, remainder taken from reference TRBV7-3 and TRBJ2-3, is GAGVSQTPSNKVTEKGKYVELRCDPISGHTALYWYRQSLGQGPEFLIYFQGTGAADDSGLPNDRFFAVRPEGSVSTLKIQRTERGDSAVYLCASSLNAGARTDTQYFGPGTRLTVL.

V is TRBV14 and J is TRBJ2-1; tentative D call: TRBD1 (5 bases). The CDR3 loop spans 15 amino acids. V gave up 4 bases and J gave up 2 bases, with 12 bases separating them. Germline V gives CDR1 SGHDN, CDR2 FVKESK. This chain's CDR3 is CASSRDSPTYNEQFF. CDR3 coding DNA: TGTGCCAGCAGCCGAGACAGCCCGACCTACAATGAGCAGTTCTTC.

This clonotype has a count of ten or more. The CDR3 bases are TGCGCCAGCAGCTTGACTGGACAGGGTGGGCAGCCCCAGCATTTT. Translation gives CASSLTGQGGQPQHF. V and J are TRBV5-1 and TRBJ1-5, with TRBD1 matching over 8 bases. This CDR3 has 15 amino acids. The V and J ends lost 1 base and 7 bases, in that order; junction bases with no gene match: 7. CDR1 and CDR2 (germline): SGHRS, YFSETQ.

This clonotype was found many times. J is TRBJ2-1 and V is TRBV20-1; the match to TRBD1 covers 10 bases. This CDR3 has 14 residues. The germline V gene has CDR1 DFQATT and CDR2 SNEGSKA (reference sequence). V dropped 6 bases and J dropped 0; count of bases not matched to a gene: 2. The CDR3 coding sequence is TGCAGTGCGCGGGACAGGGGCTCCTACAATGAGCAGTTCTTC. Translating it yields CSARDRGSYNEQFF.

Worth noting for this clonotype: This may be a read error, as it is one base from a much larger clone. The chain couples TRBV29-1 to TRBJ1-1, with unresolved D. The CDR3 is 13 residues long. Germline CDR1 and CDR2: SQVTM and ANQGSEA. The CDR3 reads CGVGTTVGTEAFF. CDR3 bases: TGCGGCGTTGGAACCACAGTGGGAACTGAAGCTTTCTTT.

By proportion, this clonotype is medium-sized. The chain carries TRBV20-1 and TRBJ2-7; D unclear. Per germline, CDR1 DFQATT and CDR2 SNEGSKA (reference sequence). This CDR3 spans 14 amino acids. V was clipped by 1 base and J by 4 bases, with 14 bases between them. In nucleotides, the CDR3 is TGCAGTGCTAGAGCTAATTTGCCCCCTTACGAGCAGTACTTC. Translated, it gives CSARANLPPYEQYF.

By share, this clonotype counts as medium-sized. The CDR3 region is CASSLNLAGGTDTQYF. CDR3 DNA: TGTGCCAGCAGCTTAAACTTAGCGGGAGGCACAGATACGCAGTATTTT. This sequence joins TRBV7-2 and TRBJ2-3, with TRBD2 identical over 9 bases. The germline gives CDR1 SGHTA, CDR2 FQGNSA. The CDR3 is 16 amino acids. V lost 2 bases to trimming and J lost 1 base; unmatched junction nucleotides: 4.

This clonotype was counted only a few times. Written as DNA, the CDR3 is TGTGCCAGCAGCCCCCGACTAGCGGAAAACAATGAGCAGTTCTTC. Translation: CASSPRLAENNEQFF. The J gene is TRBJ2-1, the V gene TRBV9; 9 bases are shared with TRBD2. Germline assignment: CDR1 SGDLS and CDR2 YYNGEE. CDR3 length: 15 amino acids. The trim removed 4 bases at V and 5 bases at J, leaving 7 bases unmatched.

Ten or more counts support this clonotype. The chain uses TRBV28 and TRBJ2-7; the D is unclear. V gave up 8 bases and J gave up 2 bases, with 16 bases separating them. The CDR3 runs 14 residues. Germline CDR1 reads MDHEN; CDR2 reads SYDVKM. The CDR3 sequence is CASFPALPPYEQYF. In DNA form, the CDR3 reads TGTGCCAGCTTCCCGGCACTCCCCCCCTACGAGCAGTACTTC.

This clonotype came up many times. The junction shows a germline mismatch at one end, possibly a read error. This rearrangement joins TRBV12-3 or TRBV12-4 to TRBJ2-3; D might be TRBD1 (6 bases). The CDR3 sequence is 11 residues long. Written as DNA, the CDR3 is TGTGCCAGCAGTTCCACAGGGACGGGGCGTTTT. It specifies CASSSTGTGRF.